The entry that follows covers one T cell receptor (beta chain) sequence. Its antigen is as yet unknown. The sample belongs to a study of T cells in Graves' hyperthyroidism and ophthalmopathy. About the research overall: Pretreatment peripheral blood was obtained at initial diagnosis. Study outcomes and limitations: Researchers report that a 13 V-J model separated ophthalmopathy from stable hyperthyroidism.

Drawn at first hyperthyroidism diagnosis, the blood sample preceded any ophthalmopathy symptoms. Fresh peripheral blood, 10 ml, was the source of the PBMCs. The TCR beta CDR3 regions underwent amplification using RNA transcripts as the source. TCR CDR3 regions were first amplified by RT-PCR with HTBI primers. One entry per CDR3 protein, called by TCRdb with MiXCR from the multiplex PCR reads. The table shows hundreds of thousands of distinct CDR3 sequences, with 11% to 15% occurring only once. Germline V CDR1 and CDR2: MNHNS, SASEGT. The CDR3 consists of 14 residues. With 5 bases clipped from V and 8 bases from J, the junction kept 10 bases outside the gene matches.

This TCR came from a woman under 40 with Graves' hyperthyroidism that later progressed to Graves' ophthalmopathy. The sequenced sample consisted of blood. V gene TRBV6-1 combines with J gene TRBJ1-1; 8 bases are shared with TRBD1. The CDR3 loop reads CASSLATGAGEAFF. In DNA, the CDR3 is TGTGCCAGCAGTTTAGCGACAGGGGCCGGGGAAGCTTTCTTT.